The 6 T cell receptor beta chains given below trace back to one sample, sequenced in a study of T cell responses to AZD1222 COVID-19 vaccine. TCRdb's copy holds only in-frame clones and misses some; the assay was immunoSEQ multiplex PCR. The sample contains under 50,000 clones, around 80% of which appear only once. This sample comprised peripheral blood, obtained 28 days after the second dose of the MenACWY control vaccine. The source is an adult who received the MenACWY meningococcal vaccine as a control.

This chain uses TRBV6-2 or TRBV6-3 with TRBJ1-6; TRBD1 is a possible D gene (6 bases). Germline V gene sequence: CDR1 MNHEY, CDR2 SVGEGT. The V and J ends lost 2 bases and 4 bases respectively, with 9 bases between them. The CDR3 runs to 15 residues. The CDR3 sequence: CASSYGTRYNSPLHF. CDR3 nucleotides: TGTGCCAGCAGTTACGGGACACGTTATAATTCACCCCTCCACTTT.

This clone was observed a single time. Its ends do not fully match the called genes, so a read error is possible. This rearrangement joins TRBV7-8 to TRBJ1-2; D may be TRBD1 (6 bases). Germline values: CDR1 SGHVS, CDR2 FQNEAQ. This CDR3 contains 13 residues. In nucleotides, the CDR3 is TGTGCCAGCAGATTAGACAGGAACTATGGCTACACCTTC. It is translated as CASRLDRNYGYTF.

J is TRBJ1-1 and V is TRBV3-1 (or the pseudogene TRBV3-2); D unresolved. The CDR3 contains 12 residues. V was clipped by 0 bases and J by 11 bases, with 10 bases between them. CDR1 and CDR2 (germline): LGHDT, YNNKEL (reference sequence). This CDR3 reads CASSQDRMGAFF. The CDR3 DNA reads TGTGCCAGCAGCCAAGATCGGATGGGGGCTTTCTTT.

The chain couples TRBV11-3 to TRBJ1-2, with D hard to call. The CDR3 sequence is 15 residues long. V was trimmed by 3 bases and J by 1 base, leaving 12 bases between them. Germline V CDR1 and CDR2: SGHNT, YENEEA. The CDR3 DNA reads as TGTGCCAGCAGCTTCTGGTACGCAGGTAACTATGGCTACACCTTC. Its translation is CASSFWYAGNYGYTF.

The J gene is TRBJ1-3, the V gene TRBV29-1; D is undetermined. CDR1 SQVTM and CDR2 ANQGSEA come from the germline V gene. There are 13 residues in the CDR3. With 5 bases removed from V and 1 base from J, the gap between germline ends came to 9 bases. The CDR3, as DNA: TGCAGCGTTAGTTCAGGTTCTGGAAACACCATATATTTT. Its translation is CSVSSGSGNTIYF. The variable domain in full, completed from reference TRBV29-1 and TRBJ1-3, reads SAVISQKPSRDICQRGTSLTIQCQVDSQVTMMFWYRQQPGQSLTLIATANQGSEATYESGFVIDKFPISRPNLTFSTLTVSNMSPEDSSIYLCSVSSGSGNTIYFGEGSWLTVV.

This clone showed up just a few times. Other DNA sequences in the sample encode the same CDR3. V gene TRBV7-2 combines with J gene TRBJ1-4; unclear D gene. The CDR3 contains 16 residues. V lost 1 base and J lost 6, with 15 bases in between. Germline V gene data show CDR1 as SGHTA and CDR2 as FQGNSA. The CDR3 loop reads CASSLGGSWGYEKLFF. Here the CDR3 DNA reads TGTGCCAGCAGCTTAGGCGGGTCTTGGGGTTATGAAAAACTGTTTTTT.